This TCR beta chain came from a study of T cell repertoires in cytomegalovirus infection. Study-wide results and limits: The cumulative frequency of public TCR beta families distinguished individuals who carried CMV together with the relevant HLA.

This CDR3 contains 18 residues. Unmatched junction bases numbered 10, after V lost 0 bases and J lost 2 bases. From germline, CDR1 is MNHNS and CDR2 SASEGT. MiXCR, run by TCRdb on the reads, gives a single entry per CDR3 protein. The sample yields under 350,000 distinct CDR3 sequences, 9.6% seen once. Notes on this clonotype: Its specificity is not known.

The chain combines TRBV6-1 with TRBJ2-3; 8 bases align to TRBD2. The sample consisted of PBMCs. The receptor's source is a human donor in good health (CMV status not recorded). Some clones in this sample may be carry-over from other donors' samples. The CDR3 is CASSEALLRGASTDTQYF. DNA of the CDR3: TGTGCCAGCAGTGAAGCGCTACTGCGGGGGGCCTCCACAGATACGCAGTATTTT.